This T cell receptor beta chain appears in the sequencing data of a study of blood T cell repertoires in COVID-19. Study-level information: Samples taken during acute and convalescent COVID-19 were collected in the United States, Italy and Spain. Nucleic acid was either cDNA or gDNA, and it came from T cells, B-cell-depleted T cells, or PBMCs.

J was trimmed by 1 base and V by 0 bases; bases with no gene match: 4. CDR3 length equals 17 residues. Germline V gene data show CDR1 as SGHRS and CDR2 as YFSETQ. In the study's own analysis: Reference gene primer amplification yielded estimated nucleated cell counts. TCRdb's table, derived via immunoSEQ multiplex PCR, lists solely in-frame clones and lacks some. V, J and clone size derive from that table, while D and trimming were established from the DNA sequence. The data contain just under 55,000 clones, roughly four fifths of them singletons. Material: peripheral blood. This chain joins TRBV5-1 and TRBJ2-1; TRBD2 aligns across 10 bases. This clonotype was sampled from a woman aged 60-70 years with acute or convalescent COVID-19. The CDR3 coding sequence is TGCGCCAGCAGCTTGGAGGGTAGCGGGAGGTCCTACAATGAGCAGTTCTTC. It translates to CASSLEGSGRSYNEQFF.